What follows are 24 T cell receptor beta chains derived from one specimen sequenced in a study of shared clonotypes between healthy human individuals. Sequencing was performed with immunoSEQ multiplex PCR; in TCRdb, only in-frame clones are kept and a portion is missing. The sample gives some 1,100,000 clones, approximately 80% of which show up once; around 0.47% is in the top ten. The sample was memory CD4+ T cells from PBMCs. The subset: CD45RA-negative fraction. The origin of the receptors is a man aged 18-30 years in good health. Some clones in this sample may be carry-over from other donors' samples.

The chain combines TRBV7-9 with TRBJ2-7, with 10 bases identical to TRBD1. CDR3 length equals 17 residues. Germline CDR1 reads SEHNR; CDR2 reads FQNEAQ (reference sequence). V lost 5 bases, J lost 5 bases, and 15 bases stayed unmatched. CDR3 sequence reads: CASSDPGQGPNRDEQYF. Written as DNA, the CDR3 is TGTGCCAGCAGCGACCCGGGACAGGGGCCGAACCGGGACGAGCAGTACTTC.

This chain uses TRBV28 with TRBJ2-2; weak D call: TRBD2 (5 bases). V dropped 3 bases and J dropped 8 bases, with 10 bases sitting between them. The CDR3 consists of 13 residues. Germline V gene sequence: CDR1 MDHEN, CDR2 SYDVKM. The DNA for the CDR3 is TGTGCCAGCAGTTTTCCGTCGGGGGGGGAGCTGTTTTTT. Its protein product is CASSFPSGGELFF.

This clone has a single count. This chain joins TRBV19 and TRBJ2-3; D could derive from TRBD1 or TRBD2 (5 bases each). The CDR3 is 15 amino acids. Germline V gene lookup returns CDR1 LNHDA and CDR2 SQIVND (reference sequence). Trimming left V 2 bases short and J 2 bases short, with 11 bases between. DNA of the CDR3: TGTGCCAGTAGTATATCCCCGGGACCCACAGATACGCAGTATTTT. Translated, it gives CASSISPGPTDTQYF.

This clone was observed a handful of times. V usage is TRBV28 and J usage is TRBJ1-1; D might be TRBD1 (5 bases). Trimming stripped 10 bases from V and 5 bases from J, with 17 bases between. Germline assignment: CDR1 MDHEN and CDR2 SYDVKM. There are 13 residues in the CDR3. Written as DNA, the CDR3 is TGTGCCACCGGGGGGGAGGCCCCAACTGAAGCTTTCTTT. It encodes CATGGEAPTEAFF. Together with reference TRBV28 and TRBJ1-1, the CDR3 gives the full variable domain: DVKVTQSSRYLVKRTGEKVFLECVQDMDHENMFWYRQDPGLGLRLIYFSYDVKMKEKGDIPEGYSVSREKKERFSLILESASTNQTSMYLCATGGEAPTEAFFGQGTRLTVV.

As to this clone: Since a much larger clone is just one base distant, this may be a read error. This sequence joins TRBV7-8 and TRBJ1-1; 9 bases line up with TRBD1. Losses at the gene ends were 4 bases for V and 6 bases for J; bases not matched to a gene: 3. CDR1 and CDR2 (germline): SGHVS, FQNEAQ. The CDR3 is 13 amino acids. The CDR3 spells CASSWDRDAEAFF. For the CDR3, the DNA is TGTGCCAGCAGCTGGGACAGGGACGCTGAAGCTTTCTTT.

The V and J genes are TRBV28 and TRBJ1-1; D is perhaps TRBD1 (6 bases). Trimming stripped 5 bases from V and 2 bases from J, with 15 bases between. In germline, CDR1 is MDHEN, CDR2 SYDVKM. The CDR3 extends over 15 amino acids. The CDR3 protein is CASSPPRTVNTEAFF. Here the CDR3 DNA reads TGTGCCAGCAGTCCCCCCCGGACAGTCAACACTGAAGCTTTCTTT.

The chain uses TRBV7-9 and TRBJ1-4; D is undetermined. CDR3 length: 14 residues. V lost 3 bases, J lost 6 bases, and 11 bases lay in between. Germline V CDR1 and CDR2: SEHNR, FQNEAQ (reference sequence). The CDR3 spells CASSLREFDEKLFF. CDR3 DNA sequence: TGTGCCAGCAGCTTGCGGGAGTTTGATGAAAAACTGTTTTTT.

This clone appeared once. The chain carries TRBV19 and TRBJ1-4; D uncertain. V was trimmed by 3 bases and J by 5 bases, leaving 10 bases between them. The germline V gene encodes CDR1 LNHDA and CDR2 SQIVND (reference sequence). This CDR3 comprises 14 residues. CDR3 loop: CASSILRGNEKLFF. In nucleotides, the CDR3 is TGTGCCAGTAGTATCCTCCGGGGAAATGAAAAACTGTTTTTT.

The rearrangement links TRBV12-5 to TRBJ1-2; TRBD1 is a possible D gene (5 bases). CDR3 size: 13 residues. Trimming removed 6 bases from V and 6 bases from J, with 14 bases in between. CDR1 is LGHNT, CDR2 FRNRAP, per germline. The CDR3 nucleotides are TGTGCTAGTGGCCAGGGAGGGTCCGATGGCTACACCTTC. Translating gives CASGQGGSDGYTF.

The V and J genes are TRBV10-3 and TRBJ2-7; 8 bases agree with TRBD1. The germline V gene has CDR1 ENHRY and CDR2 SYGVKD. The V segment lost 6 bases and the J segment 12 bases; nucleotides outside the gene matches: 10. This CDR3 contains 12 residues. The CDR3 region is CAIRGTGLVRYF. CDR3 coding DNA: TGTGCCATCAGGGGGACAGGCCTAGTACGGTACTTC.

CDR3 sequence reads: CVRSWGGAFF. The CDR3 bases are TGTGTCAGAAGCTGGGGTGGAGCTTTCTTT. This sequence joins TRBV7-5 and TRBJ1-1. TRBV7-5 is a pseudogene locus. This CDR3 has 10 residues.

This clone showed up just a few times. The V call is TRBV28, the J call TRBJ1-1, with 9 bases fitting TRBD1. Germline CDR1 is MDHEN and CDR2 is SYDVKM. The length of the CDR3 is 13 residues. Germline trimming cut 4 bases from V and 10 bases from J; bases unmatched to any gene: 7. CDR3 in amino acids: CASSSRTGVGAFF. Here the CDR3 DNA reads TGTGCCAGCAGTTCCCGGACAGGGGTAGGAGCTTTCTTT. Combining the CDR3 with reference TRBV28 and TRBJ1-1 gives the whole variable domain DVKVTQSSRYLVKRTGEKVFLECVQDMDHENMFWYRQDPGLGLRLIYFSYDVKMKEKGDIPEGYSVSREKKERFSLILESASTNQTSMYLCASSSRTGVGAFFGQGTRLTVV.

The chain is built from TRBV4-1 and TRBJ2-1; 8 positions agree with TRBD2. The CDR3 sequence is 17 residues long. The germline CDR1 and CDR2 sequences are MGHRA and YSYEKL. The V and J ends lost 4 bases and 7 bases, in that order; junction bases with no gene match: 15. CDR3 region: CASSPRPPGRAENEQFF. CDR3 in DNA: TGCGCCAGCAGCCCACGGCCCCCCGGGAGGGCCGAAAATGAGCAGTTCTTC.

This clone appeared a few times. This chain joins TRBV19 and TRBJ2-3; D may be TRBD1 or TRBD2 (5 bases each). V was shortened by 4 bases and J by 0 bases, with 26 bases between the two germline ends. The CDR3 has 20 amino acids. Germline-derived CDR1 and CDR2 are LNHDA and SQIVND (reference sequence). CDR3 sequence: CASSTAGAEGLWYSTDTQYF. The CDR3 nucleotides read TGTGCCAGTAGTACCGCCGGGGCCGAAGGTTTGTGGTATAGCACAGATACGCAGTATTTT.

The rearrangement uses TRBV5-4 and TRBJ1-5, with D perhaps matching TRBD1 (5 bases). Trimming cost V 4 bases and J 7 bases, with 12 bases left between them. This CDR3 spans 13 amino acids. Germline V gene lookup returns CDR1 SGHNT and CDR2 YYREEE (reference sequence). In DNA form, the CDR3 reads TGTGCCAGCAGCCAAGATAAGGGGCAGCCCCAGCATTTT. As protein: CASSQDKGQPQHF.

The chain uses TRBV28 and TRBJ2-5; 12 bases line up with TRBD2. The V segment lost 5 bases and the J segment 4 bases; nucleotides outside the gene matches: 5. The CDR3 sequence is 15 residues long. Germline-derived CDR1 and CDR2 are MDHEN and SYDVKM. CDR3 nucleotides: TGTGCCAGCAGTCCCTCGACTAGCGGGAGAGAGACCCAGTACTTC. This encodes CASSPSTSGRETQYF.

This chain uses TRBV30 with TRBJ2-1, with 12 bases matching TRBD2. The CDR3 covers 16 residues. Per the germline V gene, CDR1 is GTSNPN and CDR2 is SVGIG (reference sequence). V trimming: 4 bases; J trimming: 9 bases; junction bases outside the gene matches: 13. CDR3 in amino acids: CAWTMGVLAGGSEQFF. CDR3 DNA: TGTGCCTGGACCATGGGGGTGCTAGCGGGAGGGAGTGAGCAGTTCTTC.

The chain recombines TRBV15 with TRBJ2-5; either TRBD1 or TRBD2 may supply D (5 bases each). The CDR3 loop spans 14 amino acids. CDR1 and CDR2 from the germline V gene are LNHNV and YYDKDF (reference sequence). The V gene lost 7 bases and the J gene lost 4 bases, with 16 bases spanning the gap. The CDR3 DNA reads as TGTGCCACCACCCGGGGTCTTGGGGGAGAGACCCAGTACTTC. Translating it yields CATTRGLGGETQYF. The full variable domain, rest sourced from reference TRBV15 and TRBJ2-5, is DAMVIQNPRYQVTQFGKPVTLSCSQTLNHNVMYWYQQKSSQAPKLLFHYYDKDFNNEADTPDNFQSRRPNTSFCFLDIRSPGLGDTAMYLCATTRGLGGETQYFGPGTRLLVL.

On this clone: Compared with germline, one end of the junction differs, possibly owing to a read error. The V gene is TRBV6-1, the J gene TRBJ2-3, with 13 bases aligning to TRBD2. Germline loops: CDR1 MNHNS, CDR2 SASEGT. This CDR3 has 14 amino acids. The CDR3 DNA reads TGTGCCAGCATACTAGCGGGAGGGCCAGATACACAGTATTTT. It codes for CASILAGGPDTQYF.

The CDR3 region is CASVGSYNEQFF. The CDR3 DNA follows: TGTGCCAGCGTCGGGTCCTACAATGAGCAGTTCTTC. The V and J genes are TRBV28 and TRBJ2-1; no firm D call. From germline, CDR1 is MDHEN and CDR2 SYDVKM. This CDR3 has 12 amino acids. Deletions cut 8 bases from V and 1 base from J, with 6 bases between.

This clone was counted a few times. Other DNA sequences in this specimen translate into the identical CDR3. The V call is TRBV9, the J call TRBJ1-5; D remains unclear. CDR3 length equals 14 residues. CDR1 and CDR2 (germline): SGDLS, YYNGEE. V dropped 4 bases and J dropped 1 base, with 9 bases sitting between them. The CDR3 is CASSPSSSNQPQHF. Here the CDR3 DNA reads TGTGCCAGCAGCCCTTCGTCGAGCAATCAGCCCCAGCATTTT.

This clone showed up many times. CDR3 sequence reads: CASSAIWGLAGGRNIQYF. CDR3 in DNA: TGTGCCAGCAGCGCCATTTGGGGACTAGCGGGAGGCCGGAACATTCAGTACTTC. The rearrangement links TRBV7-9 to TRBJ2-4; 15 bases fit TRBD2. V was pared by 5 bases and J by 7 bases, with 12 bases of the junction left unmatched. This CDR3 region has 18 residues. The germline gives CDR1 SEHNR, CDR2 FQNEAQ (reference sequence).

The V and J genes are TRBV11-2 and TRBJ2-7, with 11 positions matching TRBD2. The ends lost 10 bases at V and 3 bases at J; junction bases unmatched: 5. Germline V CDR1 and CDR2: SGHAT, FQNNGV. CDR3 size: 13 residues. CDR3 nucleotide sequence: TGTGCCACCAGGGGACTAGCGGACTACGAGCAGTACTTC. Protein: CATRGLADYEQYF.

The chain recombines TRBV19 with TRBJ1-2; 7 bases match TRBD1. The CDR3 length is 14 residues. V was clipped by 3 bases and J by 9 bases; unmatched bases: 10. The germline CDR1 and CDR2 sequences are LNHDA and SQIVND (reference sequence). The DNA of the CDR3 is TGTGCCAGTAGTATCGGAGGGCAGGGGGAGCGCTACACCTTC. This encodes CASSIGGQGERYTF. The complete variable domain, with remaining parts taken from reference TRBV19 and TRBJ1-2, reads DGGITQSPKYLFRKEGQNVTLSCEQNLNHDAMYWYRQDPGQGLRLIYYSQIVNDFQKGDIAEGYSVSREKKESFPLTVTSAQKNPTAFYLCASSIGGQGERYTFGSGTRLTVV.